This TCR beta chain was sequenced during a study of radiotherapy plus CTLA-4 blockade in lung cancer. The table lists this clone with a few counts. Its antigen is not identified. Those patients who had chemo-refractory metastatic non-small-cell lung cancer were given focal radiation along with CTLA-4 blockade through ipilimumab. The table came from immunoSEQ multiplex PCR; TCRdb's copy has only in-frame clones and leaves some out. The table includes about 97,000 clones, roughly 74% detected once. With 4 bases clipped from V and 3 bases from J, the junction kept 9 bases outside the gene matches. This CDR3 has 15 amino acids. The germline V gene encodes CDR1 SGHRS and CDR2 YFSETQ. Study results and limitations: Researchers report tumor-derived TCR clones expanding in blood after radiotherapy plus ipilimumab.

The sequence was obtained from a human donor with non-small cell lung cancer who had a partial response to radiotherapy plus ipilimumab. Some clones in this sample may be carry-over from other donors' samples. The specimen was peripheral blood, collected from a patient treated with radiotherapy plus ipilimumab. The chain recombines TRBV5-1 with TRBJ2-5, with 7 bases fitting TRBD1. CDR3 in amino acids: CASSPGIGTEETQYF. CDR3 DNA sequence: TGCGCCAGCAGCCCAGGGATCGGGACAGAAGAGACCCAGTACTTC.